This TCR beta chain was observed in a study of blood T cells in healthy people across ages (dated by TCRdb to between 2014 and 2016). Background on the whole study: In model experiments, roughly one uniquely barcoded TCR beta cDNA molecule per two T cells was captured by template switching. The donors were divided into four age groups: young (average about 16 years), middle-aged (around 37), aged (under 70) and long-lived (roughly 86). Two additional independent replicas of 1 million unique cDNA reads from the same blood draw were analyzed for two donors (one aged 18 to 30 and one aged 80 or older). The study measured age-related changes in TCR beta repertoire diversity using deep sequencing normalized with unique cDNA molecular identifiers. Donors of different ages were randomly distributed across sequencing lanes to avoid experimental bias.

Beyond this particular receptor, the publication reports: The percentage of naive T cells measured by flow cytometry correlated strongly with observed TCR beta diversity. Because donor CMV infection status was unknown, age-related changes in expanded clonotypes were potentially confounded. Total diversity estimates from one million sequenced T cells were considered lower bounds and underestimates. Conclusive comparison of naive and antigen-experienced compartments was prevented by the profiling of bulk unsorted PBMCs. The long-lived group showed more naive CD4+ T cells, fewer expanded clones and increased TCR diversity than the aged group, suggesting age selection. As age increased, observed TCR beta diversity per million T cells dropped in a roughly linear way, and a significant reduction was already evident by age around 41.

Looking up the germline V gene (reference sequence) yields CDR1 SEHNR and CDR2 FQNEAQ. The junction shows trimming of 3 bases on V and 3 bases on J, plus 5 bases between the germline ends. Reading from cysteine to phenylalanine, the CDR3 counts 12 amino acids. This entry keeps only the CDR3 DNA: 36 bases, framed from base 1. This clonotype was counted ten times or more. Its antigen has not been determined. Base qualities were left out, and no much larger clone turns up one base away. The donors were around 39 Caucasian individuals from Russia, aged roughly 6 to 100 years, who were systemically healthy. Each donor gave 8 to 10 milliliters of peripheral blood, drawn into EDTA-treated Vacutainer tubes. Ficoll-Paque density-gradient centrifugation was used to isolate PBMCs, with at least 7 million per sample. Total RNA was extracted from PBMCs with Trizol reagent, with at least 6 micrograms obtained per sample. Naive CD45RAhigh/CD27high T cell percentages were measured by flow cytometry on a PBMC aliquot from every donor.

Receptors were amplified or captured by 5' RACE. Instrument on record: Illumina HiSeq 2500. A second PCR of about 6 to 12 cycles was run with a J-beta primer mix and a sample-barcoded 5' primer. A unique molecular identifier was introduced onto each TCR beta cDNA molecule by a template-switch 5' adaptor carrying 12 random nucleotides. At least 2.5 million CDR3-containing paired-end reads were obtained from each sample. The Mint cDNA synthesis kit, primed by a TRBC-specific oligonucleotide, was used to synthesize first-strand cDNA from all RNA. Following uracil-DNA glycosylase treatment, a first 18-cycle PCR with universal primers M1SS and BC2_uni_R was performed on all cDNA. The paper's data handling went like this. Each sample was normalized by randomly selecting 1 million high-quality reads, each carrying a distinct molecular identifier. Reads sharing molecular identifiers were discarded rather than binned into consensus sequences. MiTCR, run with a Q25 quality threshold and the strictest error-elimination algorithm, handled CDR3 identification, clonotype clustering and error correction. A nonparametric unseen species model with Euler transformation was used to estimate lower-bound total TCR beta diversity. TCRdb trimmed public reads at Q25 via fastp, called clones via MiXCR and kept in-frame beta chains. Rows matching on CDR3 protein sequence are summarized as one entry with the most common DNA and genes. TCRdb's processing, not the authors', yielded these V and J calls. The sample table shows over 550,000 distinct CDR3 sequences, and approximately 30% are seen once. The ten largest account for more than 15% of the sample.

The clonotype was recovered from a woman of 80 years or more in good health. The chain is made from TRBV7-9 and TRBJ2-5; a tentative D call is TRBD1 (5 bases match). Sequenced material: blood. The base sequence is TGTGCCAGCAGCTTCAGGGAAGAGACCCAGTACTTC. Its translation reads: CASSFREETQYF.